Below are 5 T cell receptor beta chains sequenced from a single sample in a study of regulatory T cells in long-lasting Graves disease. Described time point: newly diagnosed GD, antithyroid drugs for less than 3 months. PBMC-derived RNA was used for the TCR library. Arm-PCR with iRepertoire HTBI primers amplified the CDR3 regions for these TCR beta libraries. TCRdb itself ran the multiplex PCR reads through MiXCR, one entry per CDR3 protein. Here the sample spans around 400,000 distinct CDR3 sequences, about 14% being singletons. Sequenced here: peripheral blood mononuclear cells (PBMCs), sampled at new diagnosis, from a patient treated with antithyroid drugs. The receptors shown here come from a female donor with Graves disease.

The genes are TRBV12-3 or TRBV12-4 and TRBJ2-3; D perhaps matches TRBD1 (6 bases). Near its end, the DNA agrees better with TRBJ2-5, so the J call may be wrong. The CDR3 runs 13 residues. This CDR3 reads CASSWQGRETQYF. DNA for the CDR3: TGTGCCAGCAGTTGGCAGGGGAGAGAGACCCAGTACTTC.

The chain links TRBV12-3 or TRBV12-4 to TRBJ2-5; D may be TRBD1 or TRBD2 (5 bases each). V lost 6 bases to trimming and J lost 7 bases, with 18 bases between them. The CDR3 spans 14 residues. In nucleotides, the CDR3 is TGTGCCAGCAGCCCGGGACGGGCTACGGGGACCCAGTACTTC. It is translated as CASSPGRATGTQYF.

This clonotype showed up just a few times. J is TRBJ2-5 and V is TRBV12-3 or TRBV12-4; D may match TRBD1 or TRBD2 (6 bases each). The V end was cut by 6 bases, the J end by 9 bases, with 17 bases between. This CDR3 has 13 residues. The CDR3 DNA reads TGTGCCAGCAGCCGCTCCGGAGGGGGACCCCAGTACTTC. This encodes CASSRSGGGPQYF.

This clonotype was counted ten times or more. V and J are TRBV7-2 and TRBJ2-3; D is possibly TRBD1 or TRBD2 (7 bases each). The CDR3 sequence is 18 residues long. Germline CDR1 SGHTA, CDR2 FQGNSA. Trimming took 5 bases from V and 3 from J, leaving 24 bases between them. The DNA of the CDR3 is TGTGCCAGCAGCCCCCCAGCGGGACAGAGGTTAAGGACAGATACGCAGTATTTT. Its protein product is CASSPPAGQRLRTDTQYF.

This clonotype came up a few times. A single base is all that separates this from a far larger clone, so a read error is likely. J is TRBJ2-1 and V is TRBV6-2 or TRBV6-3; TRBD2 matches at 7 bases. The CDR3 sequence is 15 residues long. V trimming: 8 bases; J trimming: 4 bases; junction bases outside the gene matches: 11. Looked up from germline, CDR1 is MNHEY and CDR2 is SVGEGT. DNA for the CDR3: TGTGCCAGCGGTGGGGCTAGCGGTAGTTACAATGAGCAGTTCTTC. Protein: CASGGASGSYNEQFF.